This T cell receptor beta chain was captured by sequencing in a study of T-cell memory formation after mild COVID-19 (dated by TCRdb to about 2021). At the level of the whole study: Most TCR sequence clusters were specific to one of the two donors. Longitudinal TCRalpha and TCRbeta repertoire sequencing tracked T-cell clones expanding and contracting after mild COVID-19 in a couple of donors. Two young, previously healthy adult volunteers, one female and one male, were included in the cohort. Overall study outcomes, separate from this receptor: Some responding clones were detected in pre-infection memory, suggesting pre-existing cross-reactive memory T cells joined the SARS-CoV-2 response. The second-wave clones that peaked on day 37 were not confirmed to be SARS-CoV-2 specific. Contracting CD4+ clones appeared mostly in the CM and EM memory subsets, whereas CD8+ clones were enriched in EMRA. The study included only two mild cases, and larger cohorts that include severe cases with pre-infection samples were judged to be necessary. Balanced CD4/CD8 phenotypes were observed for clones contracting from day 15 to 85, whereas a bias towards CD4+ was observed for a second wave of clones expanding from day 15 to 37.

V sheds 6 bases and J sheds 4 bases, leaving 17 bases between their ends. As encoded in the germline V gene, CDR1 is SGHAT while CDR2 is FQNNGV. The CDR3 starts with the cysteine, ends with the phenylalanine, and has 15 residues. The entry retains the CDR3 DNA only, 45 bases that are in frame from base 1. PBMCs were isolated by Ficoll-Paque density gradient centrifugation. Sequencing took place on an Illumina NovaSeq 6000. TCRalpha and TCRbeta cDNA libraries were constructed by 5'RACE with constant-segment primers, with sample barcodes and unique molecular identifiers being introduced. RNA was extracted from every sample with Trizol reagent. Library amplification was performed in two PCR steps, and a second sample barcode and Illumina TruSeq adapters were introduced in the second step. Libraries were sequenced on an Illumina NovaSeq with 2 x 150 bp paired-end reads. The authors' analysis ran thus. The reads were demultiplexed and collapsed into UMI-guided consensus sequences using migec v1.2.7. Using mixcr v2.1.11, UMI consensuses were aligned to TRA and TRB V and J templates and then assembled into clonotypes. A clonotype was counted as expanded or contracted only if both edgeR and NoisET called the change significant, with noise models trained on biological replicates. For edgeR calls, the cutoffs were a false discovery rate-adjusted p below 0.01 and a log2 fold-change threshold of 1. As an exploratory analysis of dynamics, max-normalized trajectories of the 1000 most abundant clonotypes were examined with PCA combined with hierarchical clustering. Separately sequenced CD4+ and CD8+ repertoires were used to assign the CD4 or CD8 phenotype of responding clones. In-frame beta chains were kept once TCRdb had trimmed the public reads at Q25 with fastp and called clones with MiXCR. For every CDR3 protein sequence, its rows merge into one entry that carries the most common genes and DNA. Here the V and J calls rest on TCRdb's processing, not on the authors' analysis. A total of around 400,000 distinct CDR3 sequences appear in this sample, 20% to 25% of them only once. 8.5% to 10% of the sample belongs to the ten largest clones.

Note on this clonotype: Its specific antigen is unknown. No much larger clonotype is one base removed from it; base qualities were not supplied.

The chain links TRBV11-2 with TRBJ2-3, with the D call perhaps TRBD1 or TRBD2, as 6 bases match in each case. Sequencing input: PBMCs or a T cell subset sorted from them (not recorded which). The sequence came from an adult woman who had mild COVID-19 (a few samples of this study predate the infection). The sample titles of this study are shuffled in the database, so cell type and time point are left out; the donor was told from shared clones. The DNA reads as follows: TGTGCCAGCAGGTGGGGGGCTAACCGGCCAGATACGCAGTATTTT. This is translated as CASRWGANRPDTQYF.